The rows below give T cell receptor beta chains drawn from one sample of a study of shared clonotypes between healthy human individuals. Profiled with immunoSEQ multiplex PCR; TCRdb holds only in-frame clones, not every one. The sample yields 2 million to 2.5 million clones, about 90% seen once. The specimen sequenced was naive CD4+ T cells from PBMCs. Source of these receptors: a man between 18 and 29 years old in good health. Some clones in this sample may be carry-over from other donors' samples. The CDR3 runs from the conserved cysteine through the conserved F or W. The D gene is left open where the match is weak. Rows give clone size only sometimes, using once, few, many, or a class for an expanded clone.

>NA|TRBJ2-7|NA|TRBV7-7|13
CASSPTRRGEQYF
TGTGCCAGCAGCCCCACTCGGCGGGGCGAGCAGTACTTC
>NA|TRBJ2-7|TRBD2|TRBV18|15
CASSPPSGGLYEQYF
TGTGCCAGCTCACCACCGAGCGGGGGGCTTTACGAGCAGTACTTC
>NA|TRBJ2-3|NA|TRBV4-1|16
CASSQPRDGRTDTQYF
TGCGCCAGCAGCCAGCCCCGGGACGGACGCACAGATACGCAGTATTTT
>NA|TRBJ2-7|NA|TRBV20-1|11
CSAQRVYEQYF
TGCAGTGCCCAGCGGGTATACGAGCAGTACTTC
>NA|TRBJ2-1|NA|TRBV5-4|15
CASSLGQGTYNEQFF
TGTGCCAGCAGCTTGGGGCAGGGGACCTACAATGAGCAGTTCTTC
>NA|TRBJ2-2|TRBD2|TRBV5-1|17
CASSLPQAGGFTGELFF
TGCGCCAGCAGCTTGCCCCAAGCGGGAGGGTTCACCGGGGAGCTGTTTTTT
>NA|TRBJ2-5|NA|TRBV5-4|16
CASSLALRRSSETQYF
TGTGCCAGCAGCTTGGCTCTTCGGCGCAGTAGCGAGACCCAGTACTTC
>NA|TRBJ1-1|NA|TRBV6-1|15
CASSEVFMGITEAFF
TGTGCCAGCAGTGAGGTGTTTATGGGAATCACTGAAGCTTTCTTT
>NA|TRBJ1-2|NA|TRBV2|13
CAREQEYSYGYTF
TGTGCCAGGGAGCAGGAATACAGCTATGGCTACACCTTC
>NA|TRBJ2-5|NA|TRBV9|16
CASSVGAGIGKETQYF
TGTGCCAGCAGCGTAGGGGCGGGGATAGGAAAAGAGACCCAGTACTTC
>NA|TRBJ1-5|TRBD1|TRBV10-3|17
CAISEFTGTGQNQPQHF
TGTGCCATCAGTGAGTTCACCGGGACAGGGCAGAATCAGCCCCAGCATTTT
>NA|TRBJ1-5|NA|TRBV30|13
CAWGLNSNQPQHF
TGTGCCTGGGGACTGAATAGCAATCAGCCCCAGCATTTT
>NA|TRBJ2-2|TRBD2|TRBV7-8|17
CASTGWLAGGGTGELFF
TGTGCCAGCACCGGGTGGCTAGCGGGAGGAGGTACCGGGGAGCTGTTTTTT
>NA|TRBJ2-1|NA|TRBV7-3|17
CASSLGGSLAPYNEQFF
TGTGCCAGCAGTTTAGGAGGTAGCCTAGCGCCCTACAATGAGCAGTTCTTC
>NA|TRBJ2-7|NA|TRBV2|15
CASSVRVGALREQYF
TGTGCCAGCAGTGTAAGGGTGGGGGCTCTACGAGAGCAGTACTTC
>NA|TRBJ2-5|NA|TRBV5-1|14
CASSLVDSGETQYF
TGCGCCAGCAGCTTGGTGGATAGCGGAGAGACCCAGTACTTC
>NA|TRBJ2-7|TRBD1|TRBV27|16
CASRNRQGSFGYEQYF
TGTGCCAGCAGGAACAGACAGGGCAGCTTTGGTTACGAGCAGTACTTC
>NA|TRBJ1-3|NA|TRBV5-1|16
CASSLGQWDSGNTIYF
TGCGCCAGCAGCCTTGGACAGTGGGACTCTGGAAACACCATATATTTT
>NA|TRBJ1-2|NA|TRBV20-1|11
CSAGRMDGYTF
TGCAGTGCTGGACGGATGGATGGCTACACCTTC
>once|TRBJ2-7|TRBD2|TRBV30|13
CAWSVRGLNEQYF
TGTGCCTGGAGTGTTAGGGGACTAAACGAGCAGTACTTC
>NA|TRBJ2-2|TRBD2|TRBV9|15
CASSLAGGLNGELFF
TGTGCCAGCAGCCTAGCGGGAGGGCTCAACGGGGAGCTGTTTTTT
>NA|TRBJ1-1|NA|TRBV30|13
CAWSTSGSDEAFF
TGTGCCTGGAGTACCTCGGGGAGCGATGAAGCTTTCTTT
>NA|TRBJ1-1|NA|TRBV6-5|14
CASSPDIWGTEAFF
TGTGCCAGCAGCCCCGACATCTGGGGAACTGAAGCTTTCTTT
>NA|TRBJ1-4|TRBD1|TRBV5-1|14
CASSRDRAGEKLFF
TGCGCCAGCAGCCGAGACAGGGCTGGGGAAAAACTGTTTTTT
>few|TRBJ2-1|TRBD2|TRBV7-8|17
CASSLLAASSSYNEQFF
TGTGCCAGCAGCTTACTAGCGGCTTCGAGCTCCTACAATGAGCAGTTCTTC
>NA|TRBJ2-2|TRBD2|TRBV27|17
CATQPFARRGVTGELFF
TGTGCCACCCAACCGTTTGCTCGACGGGGGGTCACCGGGGAGCTGTTTTTT
>NA|TRBJ1-2|NA|TRBV16|15
CASSQLEARPRGYTF
TGTGCCAGCAGCCAATTGGAGGCCAGGCCTCGTGGCTACACCTTC
>NA|TRBJ1-2|NA|TRBV5-1|16
CASSPGVGREVYGYTF
TGCGCCAGCAGCCCCGGGGTAGGAAGGGAAGTTTATGGCTACACCTTC
>NA|TRBJ2-4|NA|TRBV28|15
CASSTPGGQVNIQYF
TGTGCCAGCAGTACACCGGGGGGACAGGTTAACATTCAGTACTTC
>NA|TRBJ1-1|NA|TRBV2|15
CASSREGRGNTEAFF
TGTGCCAGCAGTCGCGAGGGGCGCGGGAACACTGAAGCTTTCTTT
>NA|TRBJ2-7|TRBD1|TRBV29-1|14
CSVTRDRGYYEQYF
TGCAGCGTTACCCGGGACAGGGGGTACTACGAGCAGTACTTC
>once|TRBJ1-4|NA|TRBV5-1|15
CASSLGVVLNEKLFF
TGCGCCAGCAGCTTGGGTGTTGTACTTAATGAAAAACTGTTTTTT
>NA|TRBJ1-4|NA|TRBV20-1|10
CAAGPEVLFF
TGCGCGGCGGGCCCTGAGGTACTGTTTTTT
>NA|TRBJ1-1|NA|TRBV29-1|13
CSVSSGGYTEAFF
TGCAGCGTCTCCAGTGGGGGGTACACTGAAGCTTTCTTT
>NA|TRBJ2-1|TRBD1|TRBV2|20
CASRNRDRVIGLSSYNEQFF
TGTGCCAGCAGGAACCGGGACAGGGTTATTGGGCTAAGCTCCTACAATGAGCAGTTCTTC
>NA|TRBJ2-3|NA|TRBV7-9|16
CASSLGLGGSTDTQYF
TGTGCCAGCAGCTTAGGCCTGGGGGGAAGCACAGATACGCAGTATTTT
>NA|TRBJ2-3|TRBD1|TRBV7-2|14
CASSLGTDTDTQYF
TGTGCCAGCAGCCTTGGGACAGACACAGATACGCAGTATTTT
>once|TRBJ1-2|NA|TRBV6-1|11
CATSGNDGYTF
TGTGCCACGTCAGGGAATGATGGCTACACCTTC
>once|TRBJ1-1|NA|TRBV27|16
CASSLGGIKVNTEAFF
TGTGCCAGCAGTTTAGGAGGGATTAAGGTGAACACTGAAGCTTTCTTT
>NA|TRBJ2-7|NA|TRBV5-1|11
CASSSEYEQYF
TGCGCCAGCAGCTCGGAATACGAGCAGTACTTC
>NA|TRBJ2-3|NA|TRBV28|15
CASSSLPQSTDTQYF
TGTGCCAGCAGCAGTCTTCCACAAAGCACAGATACGCAGTATTTT
>NA|TRBJ1-5|NA|TRBV28|13
CAEGSYSNQPQHF
TGTGCCGAAGGGAGTTATAGCAATCAGCCCCAGCATTTT
>NA|TRBJ2-4|NA|TRBV28|14
CASSLRGSRGIQYF
TGTGCCAGCAGTTTGCGGGGCTCGAGGGGCATTCAGTACTTC
>NA|TRBJ1-3|NA|TRBV5-1|16
CASSVQGGVNGNTIYF
TGCGCCAGCAGCGTCCAAGGGGGTGTGAATGGAAACACCATATATTTT
>NA|TRBJ2-5|NA|TRBV7-9|14
CASSLARDQETQYF
TGTGCCAGCAGCTTAGCGAGGGACCAAGAGACCCAGTACTTC
>NA|TRBJ1-5|NA|TRBV27|15
CATRPGTEGSQPQHF
TGTGCCACCCGGCCTGGGACGGAGGGGTCTCAGCCCCAGCATTTT
>once|TRBJ2-6|NA|TRBV4-1|15
CASSRLTSGANVLTF
TGCGCCAGCAGCCGGCTGACGTCCGGGGCCAACGTCCTGACTTTC
>NA|TRBJ2-3|TRBD1|TRBV27|17
CASSLSRGTVFFDTQYF
TGTGCCAGCAGTTTATCACGTGGGACAGTTTTTTTTGATACGCAGTATTTT
>NA|TRBJ2-7|TRBD2|TRBV10-1|17
CASSESIFSGRVYEQYF
TGCGCCAGCAGTGAGTCGATATTCAGCGGGAGGGTGTACGAGCAGTACTTC
>NA|TRBJ1-1|NA|TRBV7-2|15
CASSPPRGSHTEAFF
TGTGCCAGCAGCCCCCCCCGGGGGTCGCACACTGAAGCTTTCTTT
>once|TRBJ1-5|TRBD1|TRBV2|14
CASSTDRGNQPQHF
TGTGCCAGCAGCACCGACAGGGGCAATCAGCCCCAGCATTTT